These T cell receptor beta chains were read from a single sample in a study of beta chain features in type 1 diabetes. Clones were read by immunoSEQ multiplex PCR, and TCRdb kept only the in-frame ones, dropping some. The table has a few hundred thousand clones, roughly 16% seen once. The sample was naive CD4+ T cells from blood. The receptors derive from a man younger than 40 with type 1 diabetes. The CDR3 runs from the conserved cysteine through the conserved F or W. Rows may omit the clone size; those that give it use once, few, many or a size class.

>TRBV5-4|few|14|TRBJ2-3
CASSLAGNTDTQYF
>TRBV15|NA|13|TRBJ2-3
CATTPYGEDTQYF
>TRBV27|NA|15|TRBJ2-7
CASSQSRITTYEQYF
>TRBV7-9|few|14|TRBJ2-3
CASGASGTSDTQYF
>TRBV28|NA|14|TRBJ1-3
CASSRSTSGNTIYF
>TRBV29-1|NA|13|TRBJ1-1
CSVEPQGNTEAFF
>TRBV5-4|few|17|TRBJ2-3
CASSSINRLLSTDTQYF
>TRBV10-3|few|14|TRBJ2-2
CAITASPNTGELFF
>TRBV12-5|few|14|TRBJ2-1
CASGAPGSYNEQFF
>TRBV30|few|14|TRBJ2-3
CAWSSGTSEDTQYF
>TRBV1|NA|12|TRBJ1-4
CTSSLGNEKLFF
>TRBV19|NA|15|TRBJ2-3
CASSMALAATDTQYF
>TRBV4-3|NA|14|TRBJ2-1
CASSHRLGDNEQFF
>TRBV10-3|NA|13|TRBJ2-7
CAISGSGGNEQYF
>TRBV9|NA|13|TRBJ2-2
CASSVTGTGELFF
>TRBV2|NA|14|TRBJ2-7
CASRRGPSSYEQYF
>TRBV5-1|NA|12|TRBJ2-5
CASSLAAETQYF
>TRBV28|few|13|TRBJ2-6
CASRYPGANVLTF
>TRBV25-1|NA|14|TRBJ1-3
CASSKGGAGNTIYF
>TRBV7-2|few|12|TRBJ2-1
CASSSDRREQFF
>TRBV29-1|NA|14|TRBJ2-1
CSARTSGSYNEQFF
>TRBV21-1|NA|17|TRBJ2-2
CASSKEDRAVDTGELFF
>TRBV9|NA|14|TRBJ2-1
CASSERVSYNEQFF
>TRBV29-1|NA|15|TRBJ2-3
CSVEIRRQGPDTQYF
>TRBV20-1|NA|10|TRBJ2-5
CSALIETQYF
>TRBV15|NA|12|TRBJ1-2
CATSQNSYGYTF
>TRBV25-1|few|13|TRBJ2-3
CASSESYTDTQYF
>TRBV9|few|15|TRBJ1-1
CASSVTSRGLTEAFF
>TRBV29-1|NA|12|TRBJ2-4
CSVDGLHGIQYF
>TRBV29-1|few|13|TRBJ1-2
CSVGDRVNYGYTF
>TRBV29-1|NA|13|TRBJ2-3
CSLGREGTDTQYF
>TRBV7-9|NA|13|TRBJ2-7
CASSTETGSEQYF
>TRBV25-1|few|13|TRBJ2-7
CASTRTGVHEQYF
>TRBV29-1|few|13|TRBJ1-2
CSVESPGANGYTF
>TRBV28|NA|14|TRBJ2-7
CASSLVGDSYEQYF
>TRBV15|NA|15|TRBJ1-5
CATSRVPTDNQPQHF
>TRBV28|NA|15|TRBJ2-1
CASSLPASGHNEQFF
>TRBV7-2|few|15|TRBJ2-5
CASSYQQGAQETQYF
>TRBV7-2|few|14|TRBJ2-5
CASSLAGAQSPQYF
>TRBV7-9|NA|12|TRBJ2-7
CASSLEVTGQYF
>TRBV5-4|NA|13|TRBJ2-1
CASSLVVGDEQFF
>TRBV15|NA|17|TRBJ2-1
CATSGGQGQKVYNEQFF
>TRBV5-6|few|14|TRBJ2-1
CASSFGTDRDEQFF
>TRBV27|NA|13|TRBJ1-1
CASRGTANTEAFF
>TRBV7-9|few|16|TRBJ2-1
CASSTGLGNPYNEQFF
>TRBV19|NA|12|TRBJ2-3
CASSDIVGTQYF